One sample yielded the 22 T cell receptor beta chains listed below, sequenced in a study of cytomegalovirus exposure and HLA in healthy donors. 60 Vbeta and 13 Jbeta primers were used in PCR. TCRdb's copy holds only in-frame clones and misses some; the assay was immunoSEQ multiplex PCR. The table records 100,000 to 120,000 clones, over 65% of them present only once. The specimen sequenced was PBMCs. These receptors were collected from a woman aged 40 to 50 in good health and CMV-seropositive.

DNA for the CDR3: TGTGCCAGCAGCCCCAGGGGGCTTCTAGGCGAGCAGTACTTC. This encodes CASSPRGLLGEQYF. This chain joins TRBV7-9 and TRBJ2-5; 8 bases are shared with TRBD1. The J call could be wrong; TRBJ2-7 is a better fit for the DNA end. Germline CDR1 is SEHNR and CDR2 is FQNEAQ (reference sequence). There are 14 residues in the CDR3.

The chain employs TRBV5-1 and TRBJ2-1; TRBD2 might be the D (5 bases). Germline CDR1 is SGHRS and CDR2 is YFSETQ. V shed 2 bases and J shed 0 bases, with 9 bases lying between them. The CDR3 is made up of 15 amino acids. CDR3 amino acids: CASSFGISSYNEQFF. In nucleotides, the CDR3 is TGCGCCAGCAGCTTCGGGATCAGCTCCTACAATGAGCAGTTCTTC. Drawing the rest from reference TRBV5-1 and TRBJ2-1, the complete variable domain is KAGVTQTPRYLIKTRGQQVTLSCSPISGHRSVSWYQQTPGQGLQFLFEYFSETQRNKGNFPGRFSGRQFSNSRSEMNVSTLELGDSALYLCASSFGISSYNEQFFGPGTRLTVL.

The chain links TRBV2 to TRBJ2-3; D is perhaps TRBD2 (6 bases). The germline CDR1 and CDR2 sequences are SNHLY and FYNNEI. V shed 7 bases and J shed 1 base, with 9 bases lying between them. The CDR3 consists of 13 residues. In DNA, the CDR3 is TGTGCCAGCAACAGCGGGCGCACAGATACGCAGTATTTT. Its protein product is CASNSGRTDTQYF.

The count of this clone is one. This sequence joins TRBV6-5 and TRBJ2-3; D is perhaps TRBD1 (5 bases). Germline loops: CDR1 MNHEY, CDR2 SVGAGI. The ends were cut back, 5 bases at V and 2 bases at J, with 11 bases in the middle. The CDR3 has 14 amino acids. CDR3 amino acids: CASSRQLNTDTQYF. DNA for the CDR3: TGTGCCAGCAGTCGACAGCTAAACACAGATACGCAGTATTTT.

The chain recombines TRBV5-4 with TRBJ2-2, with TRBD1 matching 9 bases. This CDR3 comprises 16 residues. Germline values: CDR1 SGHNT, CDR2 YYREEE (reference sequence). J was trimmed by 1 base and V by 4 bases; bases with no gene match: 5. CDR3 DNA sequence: TGTGCCAGCAGCCCGGGACAGGGATTGAACACCGGGGAGCTGTTTTTT. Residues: CASSPGQGLNTGELFF. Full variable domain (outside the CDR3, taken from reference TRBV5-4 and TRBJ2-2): ETGVTQSPTHLIKTRGQQVTLRCSSQSGHNTVSWYQQALGQGPQFIFQYYREEENGRGNFPPRFSGLQFPNYSSELNVNALELDDSALYLCASSPGQGLNTGELFFGEGSRLTVL.

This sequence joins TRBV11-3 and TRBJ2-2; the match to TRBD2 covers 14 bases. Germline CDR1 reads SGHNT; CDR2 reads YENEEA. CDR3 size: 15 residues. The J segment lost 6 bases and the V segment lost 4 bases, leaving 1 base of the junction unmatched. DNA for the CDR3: TGTGCCAGCAGCTCGGGACTAGCGGGGGCCGGGGAGCTGTTTTTT. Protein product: CASSSGLAGAGELFF.

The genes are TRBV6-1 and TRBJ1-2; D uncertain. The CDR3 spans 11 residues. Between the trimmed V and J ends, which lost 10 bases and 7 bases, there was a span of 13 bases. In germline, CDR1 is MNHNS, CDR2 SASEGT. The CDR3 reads CATLRGIGYTF. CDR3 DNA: TGTGCCACCCTCCGAGGGATTGGCTACACCTTC.

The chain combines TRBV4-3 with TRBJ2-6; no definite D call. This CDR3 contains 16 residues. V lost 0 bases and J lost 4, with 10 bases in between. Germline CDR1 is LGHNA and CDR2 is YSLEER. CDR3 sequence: CASSQESVGGANVLTF. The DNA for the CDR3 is TGCGCCAGCAGCCAAGAAAGCGTCGGAGGGGCCAACGTCCTGACTTTC.

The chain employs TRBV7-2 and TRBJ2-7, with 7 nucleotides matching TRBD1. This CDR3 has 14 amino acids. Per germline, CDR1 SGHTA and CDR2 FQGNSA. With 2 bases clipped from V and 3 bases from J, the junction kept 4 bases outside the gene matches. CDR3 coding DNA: TGTGCCAGCAGCTTACGACAGGGAAGCTACGAGCAGTACTTC. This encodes CASSLRQGSYEQYF.

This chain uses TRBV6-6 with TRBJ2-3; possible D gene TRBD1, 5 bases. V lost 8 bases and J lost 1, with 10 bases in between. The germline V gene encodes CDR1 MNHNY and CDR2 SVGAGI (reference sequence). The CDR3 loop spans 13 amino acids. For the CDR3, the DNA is TGTGCCAGCTTCCAAGGGGGCACAGATACGCAGTATTTT. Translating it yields CASFQGGTDTQYF.

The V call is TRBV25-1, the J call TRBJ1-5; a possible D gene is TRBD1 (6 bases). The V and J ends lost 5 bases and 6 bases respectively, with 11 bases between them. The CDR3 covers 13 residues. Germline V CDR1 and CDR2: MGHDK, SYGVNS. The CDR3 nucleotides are TGTGCCAGCAGTAAACAGGGAACTCAGCCCCAGCATTTT. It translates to CASSKQGTQPQHF.

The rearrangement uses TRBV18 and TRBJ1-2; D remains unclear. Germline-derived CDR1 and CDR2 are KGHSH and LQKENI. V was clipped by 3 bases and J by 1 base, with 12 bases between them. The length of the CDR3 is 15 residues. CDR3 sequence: CASSPPAGVNYGYTF. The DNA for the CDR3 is TGTGCCAGCTCACCCCCCGCAGGCGTTAACTATGGCTACACCTTC.

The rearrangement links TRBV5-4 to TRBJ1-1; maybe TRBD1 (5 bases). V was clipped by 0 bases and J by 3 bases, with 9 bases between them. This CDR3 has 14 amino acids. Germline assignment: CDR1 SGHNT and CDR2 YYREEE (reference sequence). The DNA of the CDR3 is TGTGCCAGCAGCTTGGGGACAACTTACACTGAAGCTTTCTTT. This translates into CASSLGTTYTEAFF.

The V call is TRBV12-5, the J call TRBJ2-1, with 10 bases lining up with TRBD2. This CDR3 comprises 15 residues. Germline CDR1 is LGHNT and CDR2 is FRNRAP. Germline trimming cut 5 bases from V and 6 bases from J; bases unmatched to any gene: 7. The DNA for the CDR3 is TGTGCTAGTGGTCTCGGGACTAGCGCCCTCAATGAGCAGTTCTTC. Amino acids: CASGLGTSALNEQFF.

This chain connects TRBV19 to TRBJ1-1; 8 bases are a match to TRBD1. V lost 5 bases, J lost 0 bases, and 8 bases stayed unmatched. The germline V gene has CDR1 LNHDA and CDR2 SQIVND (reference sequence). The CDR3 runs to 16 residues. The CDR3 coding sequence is TGTGCCAGTAGTCCCGCACCGGACAGGGTGAACACTGAAGCTTTCTTT. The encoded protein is CASSPAPDRVNTEAFF.

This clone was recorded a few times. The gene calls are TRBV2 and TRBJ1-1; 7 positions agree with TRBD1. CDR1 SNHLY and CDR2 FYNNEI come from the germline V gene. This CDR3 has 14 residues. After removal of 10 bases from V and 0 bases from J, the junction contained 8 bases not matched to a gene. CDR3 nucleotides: TGTGCCACCCGATACAGGGGCTTGAACACTGAAGCTTTCTTT. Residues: CATRYRGLNTEAFF.

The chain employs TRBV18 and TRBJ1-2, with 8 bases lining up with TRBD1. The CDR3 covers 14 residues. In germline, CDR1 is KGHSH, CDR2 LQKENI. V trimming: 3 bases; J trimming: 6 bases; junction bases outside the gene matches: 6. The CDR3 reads CASSPDRGPNGYTF. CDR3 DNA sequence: TGTGCCAGCTCACCTGACAGGGGACCAAATGGCTACACCTTC.

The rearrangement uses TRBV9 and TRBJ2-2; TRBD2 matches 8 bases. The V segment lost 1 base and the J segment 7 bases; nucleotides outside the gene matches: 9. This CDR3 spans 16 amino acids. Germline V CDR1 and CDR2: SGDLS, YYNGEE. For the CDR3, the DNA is TGTGCCAGCAGCGTATTGAGCGGGAGAGGCCACGGGGAGCTGTTTTTT. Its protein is CASSVLSGRGHGELFF.

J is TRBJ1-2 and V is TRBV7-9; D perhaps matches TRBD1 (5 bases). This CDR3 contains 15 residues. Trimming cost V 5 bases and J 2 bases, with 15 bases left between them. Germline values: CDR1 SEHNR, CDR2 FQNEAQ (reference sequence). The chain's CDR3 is CASSTAGKTNYGYTF. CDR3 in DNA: TGTGCCAGCAGCACAGCAGGGAAGACGAACTATGGCTACACCTTC.

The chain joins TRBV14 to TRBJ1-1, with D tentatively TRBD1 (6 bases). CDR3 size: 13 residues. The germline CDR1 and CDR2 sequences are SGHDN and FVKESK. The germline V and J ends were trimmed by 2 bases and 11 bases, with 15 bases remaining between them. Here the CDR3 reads CASSQSTGYVAFF. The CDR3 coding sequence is TGTGCCAGCAGCCAATCTACAGGGTATGTCGCTTTCTTT.

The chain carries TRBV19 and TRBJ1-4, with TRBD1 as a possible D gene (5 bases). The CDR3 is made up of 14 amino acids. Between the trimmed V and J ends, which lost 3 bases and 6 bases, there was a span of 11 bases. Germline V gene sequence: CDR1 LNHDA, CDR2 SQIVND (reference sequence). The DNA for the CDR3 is TGTGCCAGTAGTATCCCAGGGTTGGATGAAAAACTGTTTTTT. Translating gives CASSIPGLDEKLFF.

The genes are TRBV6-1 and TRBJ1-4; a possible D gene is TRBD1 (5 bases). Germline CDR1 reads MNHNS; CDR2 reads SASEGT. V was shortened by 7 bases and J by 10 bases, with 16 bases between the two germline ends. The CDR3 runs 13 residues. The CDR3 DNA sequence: TGTGCCAGCAAGGGGTTGGATACTCGAAAACTGTTTTTT. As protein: CASKGLDTRKLFF.